The 24 T cell receptor beta chains in this list originate from one sample, sequenced in a study of PD-1 blockade in mismatch repair-deficient tumors. Data came from immunoSEQ multiplex PCR; TCRdb stores just in-frame clones and leaves some out. Altogether just under 65,000 clones are present, around 89% being singletons, with the ten largest covering approximately 13%. The sample in question was peripheral blood, obtained 52 weeks after starting pembrolizumab. The receptors derive from an adult with mismatch repair-deficient cancer.

The V and J genes are TRBV11-2 and TRBJ2-5; 9 nucleotides line up with TRBD1. Germline V lookup: CDR1 SGHAT, CDR2 FQNNGV. V lost 5 bases, J lost 12 bases, and 10 bases stayed unmatched. The CDR3 loop spans 13 amino acids. CDR3 protein: CASSRGTGPGEYF. The DNA of the CDR3 is TGTGCCAGCAGCCGCGGGACAGGGCCCGGGGAGTACTTC.

The gene calls are TRBV11-2 and TRBJ2-1, with D possibly called TRBD1 or TRBD2 (5 bases each). The CDR3 totals 13 residues. Germline CDR1 reads SGHAT; CDR2 reads FQNNGV. Trimming pared 6 bases from V and 6 bases from J, leaving 12 bases between. This chain's CDR3 is CASRGTGGNEQFF. For the CDR3, the DNA is TGTGCCAGCAGAGGGACCGGAGGCAATGAGCAGTTCTTC.

This chain links TRBV5-6 with TRBJ2-3; TRBD2 aligns across 9 bases. This CDR3 is built from 16 residues. The germline gives CDR1 SGHDT, CDR2 YYEEEE. V gave up 2 bases and J gave up 3 bases; unmatched junction bases: 7. The CDR3 region is CASSLPGAGGTDTQYF. The CDR3, as DNA: TGTGCCAGCAGCTTACCAGGAGCGGGAGGAACAGATACGCAGTATTTT.

Concerning this clone itself: The sample carries other DNA sequences with the same CDR3. V and J are TRBV27 and TRBJ2-1, with 13 bases fitting TRBD2. In germline, CDR1 is MNHEY, CDR2 SMNVEV (reference sequence). The CDR3 has 15 amino acids. V was pared by 5 bases and J by 5 bases, with 3 bases of the junction left unmatched. The chain's CDR3 is CASSPGTSGNNEQFF. CDR3 coding DNA: TGTGCCAGCAGTCCAGGGACTAGCGGGAACAATGAGCAGTTCTTC.

This chain connects TRBV18 to TRBJ2-7, with D possibly TRBD2 on 5 matching bases. The CDR3 consists of 14 residues. The V end was cut by 4 bases, the J end by 4 bases, with 14 bases between. CDR1 and CDR2 (germline): KGHSH, LQKENI. The CDR3 sequence: CASSRTTGDYEQYF. As DNA, the CDR3 is TGTGCCAGCTCACGGACCACCGGGGATTACGAGCAGTACTTC.

The CDR3 here is CASSLGLASYNEQFF. In DNA form, the CDR3 reads TGTGCCAGCAGCCTGGGACTAGCGTCCTACAATGAGCAGTTCTTC. The V gene is TRBV4-2, the J gene TRBJ2-1; 10 bases are a match to TRBD2. Looked up from germline, CDR1 is LGHNA and CDR2 is YNFKEQ. V lost 4 bases and J lost 1; bases outside the gene matches: 1. This CDR3 region has 15 residues.

This chain connects TRBV5-1 to TRBJ2-7; possibly TRBD1 or TRBD2 for D (5 bases each). Trimming shortened V by 4 bases and J by 3 bases, and 14 bases separated the two germline ends. CDR3 size: 14 residues. Germline values: CDR1 SGHRS, CDR2 YFSETQ. The CDR3: CASSPWDLLYEQYF. CDR3 in DNA: TGCGCCAGCAGCCCCTGGGACCTTCTCTACGAGCAGTACTTC.

The V and J genes are TRBV5-1 and TRBJ2-7, with D perhaps matching TRBD1 (5 bases). The CDR3 is 11 residues long. The germline V and J ends were trimmed by 5 bases and 4 bases, with 7 bases remaining between them. CDR1 and CDR2 (germline): SGHRS, YFSETQ. The CDR3 sequence: CASRQGYEQYF. The CDR3 DNA reads TGCGCCAGCAGGCAGGGTTACGAGCAGTACTTC.

The chain couples TRBV5-1 to TRBJ2-7; D perhaps matches TRBD1 (6 bases). CDR3 length: 17 amino acids. Per germline, CDR1 SGHRS and CDR2 YFSETQ. The germline V and J ends were trimmed by 0 bases and 3 bases, with 19 bases remaining between them. CDR3 nucleotide sequence: TGCGCCAGCAGCTTGGGTTTCGGAACTGACAGGCACTACGAGCAGTACTTC. This codes for CASSLGFGTDRHYEQYF.

This clone was seen once. This chain uses TRBV2 with TRBJ2-3, with D unclear. The CDR3 is 11 amino acids. Germline-derived CDR1 and CDR2 are SNHLY and FYNNEI. Deletions cut 6 bases from V and 2 bases from J, with 3 bases between. CDR3 nucleotides: TGTGCCAGCAGCACCACAGATACGCAGTATTTT. This codes for CASSTTDTQYF.

V and J are TRBV11-2 and TRBJ2-7; 8 bases map to TRBD1. CDR1 SGHAT and CDR2 FQNNGV come from the germline V gene. There are 14 residues in the CDR3. Germline trimming cut 1 base from V and 3 bases from J; bases unmatched to any gene: 2. CDR3: CASSLAGQDYEQYF. CDR3 sequence (DNA): TGTGCCAGCAGCTTAGCGGGACAGGACTACGAGCAGTACTTC.

The CDR3 region has the DNA TGTGCCAGCAGTGAAGCGCGACTTTACGAGCAGTACTTC. Its translation: CASSEARLYEQYF. The rearrangement uses TRBV6-1 and TRBJ2-7, with D unclear. V lost 0 bases to trimming and J lost 4 bases, with 7 bases between them. Looked up from germline, CDR1 is MNHNS and CDR2 is SASEGT. This CDR3 region has 13 residues.

The gene calls are TRBV7-2 and TRBJ2-3; D may be TRBD1 or TRBD2 (5 bases each). V lost 5 bases to trimming and J lost 2 bases, with 11 bases between them. The CDR3 is made up of 14 amino acids. Per the germline V gene, CDR1 is SGHTA and CDR2 is FQGNSA. The CDR3 DNA is TGTGCCAGCAGCGTGGGACCAACCACAGATACGCAGTATTTT. This codes for CASSVGPTTDTQYF.

The chain uses TRBV11-2 and TRBJ2-3; no reliable D call. The germline V gene has CDR1 SGHAT and CDR2 FQNNGV. The CDR3 loop spans 12 amino acids. The V end was cut by 5 bases, the J end by 2 bases, with 5 bases between. The CDR3 region has the DNA TGTGCCAGCAGCCAGAACACAGATACGCAGTATTTT. Translation: CASSQNTDTQYF.

J is TRBJ2-7 and V is TRBV7-9, with 13 positions matching TRBD2. The CDR3 consists of 18 residues. The V gene end was trimmed by 5 bases and the J gene end by 2 bases; junction bases not matched to a gene: 12. The germline CDR1 and CDR2 sequences are SEHNR and FQNEAQ (reference sequence). The CDR3 reads CASSGPGLAGIYTYEQYF. Here the CDR3 DNA reads TGTGCCAGCAGCGGACCGGGACTAGCGGGAATCTATACCTACGAGCAGTACTTC.

The V gene is TRBV10-2, the J gene TRBJ2-2, with a possible D match to TRBD2 (6 bases). This CDR3 is 17 amino acids long. Trimming removed 3 bases at V and 0 bases at J, with 14 bases between. CDR1 and CDR2 (germline): WSHSY, SAAADI. The DNA for the CDR3 is TGCGCCAGCAGTGACGGGGGTATTACTGCGAACACCGGGGAGCTGTTTTTT. This encodes CASSDGGITANTGELFF.

The chain combines TRBV7-2 with TRBJ1-1; D is undetermined. The CDR3 covers 16 residues. CDR1 is SGHTA and CDR2 is FQGNSA in the germline V gene. V gave up 5 bases and J gave up 0 bases, with 16 bases separating them. The CDR3 DNA reads TGTGCCAGCAGCCTACGGCGGCATGCCATGAACACTGAAGCTTTCTTT. Protein product: CASSLRRHAMNTEAFF.

The rearrangement links TRBV4-2 to TRBJ2-2; D call uncertain. V dropped 3 bases and J dropped 3 bases, with 8 bases sitting between them. Germline CDR1 and CDR2: LGHNA and YNFKEQ. CDR3 length: 14 amino acids. The CDR3 is CASSHRTDTGELFF. The DNA for the CDR3 is TGTGCCAGCAGCCACCGCACCGACACCGGGGAGCTGTTTTTT.

This sequence joins TRBV27 and TRBJ2-7; D may match TRBD1 or TRBD2 (5 bases each). The germline V and J ends were trimmed by 5 bases and 2 bases, with 16 bases remaining between them. This CDR3 spans 15 amino acids. Germline-derived CDR1 and CDR2 are MNHEY and SMNVEV (reference sequence). CDR3 nucleotide sequence: TGTGCCAGCAGTCAAACCGGGACGGCTCCCTACGAGCAGTACTTC. This translates into CASSQTGTAPYEQYF.

The V and J genes are TRBV7-2 and TRBJ2-1; TRBD1 matches at 7 bases. The germline gives CDR1 SGHTA, CDR2 FQGNSA. This CDR3 region has 15 residues. V gave up 2 bases and J gave up 10 bases; unmatched junction bases: 11. Written as DNA, the CDR3 is TGTGCCAGCAGCTTACGCGGACAGGCTACTTTGGAGCAGTTCTTC. This codes for CASSLRGQATLEQFF.

The chain carries TRBV5-1 and TRBJ1-3; D might be TRBD1 (5 bases). CDR1 is SGHRS, CDR2 YFSETQ, per germline. This CDR3 has 14 amino acids. The germline V and J ends were trimmed by 0 bases and 4 bases, with 8 bases remaining between them. CDR3 protein: CASSLAGEGNTIYF. As DNA, the CDR3 is TGCGCCAGCAGCTTGGCGGGGGAAGGAAACACCATATATTTT. Complete variable domain (other parts from reference TRBV5-1 and TRBJ1-3): KAGVTQTPRYLIKTRGQQVTLSCSPISGHRSVSWYQQTPGQGLQFLFEYFSETQRNKGNFPGRFSGRQFSNSRSEMNVSTLELGDSALYLCASSLAGEGNTIYFGEGSWLTVV.

There are a few counts of this clone. CDR3 bases: TGTGCCAGCGCTAGCGGGGGCTCCTACGAGCAGTACTTC. Translating gives CASASGGSYEQYF. The chain is built from TRBV13 and TRBJ2-7; 10 positions agree with TRBD2. The germline CDR1 and CDR2 sequences are PRHDT and FYEKMQ (reference sequence). V shed 8 bases, J shed 0 bases, and the junction held 1 base outside the gene matches. This CDR3 is 13 amino acids long.

This clone was recorded a few times. The CDR3 DNA is TGCAGCGTTGTTCCAGGGACTAGCCCGACCCAGTACTTC. It translates to CSVVPGTSPTQYF. V usage is TRBV29-1 and J usage is TRBJ2-5, with TRBD2 identical over 9 bases. Per the germline V gene, CDR1 is SQVTM and CDR2 is ANQGSEA. After removal of 4 bases from V and 7 bases from J, the junction contained 7 bases not matched to a gene. This CDR3 is 13 amino acids long.

The chain carries TRBV4-3 and TRBJ2-1, with D perhaps TRBD2 (6 bases). Germline V gene sequence: CDR1 LGHNA, CDR2 YSLEER. The CDR3 is made up of 13 amino acids. Between the trimmed V and J ends, which lost 0 bases and 11 bases, there was a span of 11 bases. The CDR3 here is CASSQDSGGKQFF. CDR3 DNA: TGCGCCAGCAGCCAAGATTCTGGGGGGAAGCAGTTCTTC.